This T cell receptor beta chain was identified during a study of metastatic and nonmetastatic thyroid tumors. This clone was counted many times. TCRdb re-called clones from the PCR reads using MiXCR. The data contain about 33,000 clones, over 15% of them singletons. CDR3 length equals 15 residues. Between the trimmed V and J ends, which lost 5 bases and 9 bases, there was a span of 21 bases. All patients were treatment-naive before thyroid surgery. The sequenced material came from blood. This clonotype was obtained from a male donor with papillary thyroid cancer or a benign thyroid nodule (not recorded which). Some clones in this sample may be carry-over from other donors' samples. The chain combines TRBV12-3 or TRBV12-4 with TRBJ2-3; TRBD2 is a possible D gene (7 bases). CDR3 DNA sequence: TGTGCCAGCAGTGAGACTAGGGGGGGGGGGGAGACGCAGTATTTT. Its translation: CASSETRGGGETQYF.